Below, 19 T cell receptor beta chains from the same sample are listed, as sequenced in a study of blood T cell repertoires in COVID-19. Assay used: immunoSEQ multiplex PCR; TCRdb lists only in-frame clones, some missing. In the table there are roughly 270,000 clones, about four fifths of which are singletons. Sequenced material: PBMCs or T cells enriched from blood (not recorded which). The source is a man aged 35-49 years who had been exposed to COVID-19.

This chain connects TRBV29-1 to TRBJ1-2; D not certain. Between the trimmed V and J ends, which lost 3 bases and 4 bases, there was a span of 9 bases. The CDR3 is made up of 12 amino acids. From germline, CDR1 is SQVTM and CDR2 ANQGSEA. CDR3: CSVEAQTYGYTF. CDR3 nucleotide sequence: TGCAGCGTTGAGGCACAGACCTATGGCTACACCTTC.

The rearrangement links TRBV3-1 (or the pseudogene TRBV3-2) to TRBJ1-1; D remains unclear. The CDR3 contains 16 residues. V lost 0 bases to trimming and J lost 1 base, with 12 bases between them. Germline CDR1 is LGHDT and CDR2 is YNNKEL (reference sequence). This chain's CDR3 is CASSQDLRQKNTEAFF. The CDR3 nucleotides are TGTGCCAGCAGCCAAGATCTGCGGCAAAAGAACACTGAAGCTTTCTTT.

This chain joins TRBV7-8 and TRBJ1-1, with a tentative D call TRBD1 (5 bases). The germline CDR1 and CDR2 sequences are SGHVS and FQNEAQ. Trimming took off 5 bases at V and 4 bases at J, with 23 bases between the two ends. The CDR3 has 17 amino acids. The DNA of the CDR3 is TGTGCCAGCAGCCTCACGTCGGGGGTTTCGAGCTTCACTGAAGCTTTCTTT. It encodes CASSLTSGVSSFTEAFF.

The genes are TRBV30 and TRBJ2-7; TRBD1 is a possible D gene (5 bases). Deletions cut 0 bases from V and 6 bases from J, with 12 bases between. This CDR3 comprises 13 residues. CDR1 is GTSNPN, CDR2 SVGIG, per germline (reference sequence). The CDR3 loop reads CAWSVLRDGEQYF. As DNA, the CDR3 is TGTGCCTGGAGTGTACTCAGGGATGGCGAGCAGTACTTC.

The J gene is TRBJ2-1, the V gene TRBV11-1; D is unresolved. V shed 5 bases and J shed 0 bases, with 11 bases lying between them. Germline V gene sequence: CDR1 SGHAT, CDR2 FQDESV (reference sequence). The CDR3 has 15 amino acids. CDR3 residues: CASSPLRSSYNEQFF. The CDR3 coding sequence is TGTGCCAGCAGCCCTCTGCGGAGCTCCTACAATGAGCAGTTCTTC.

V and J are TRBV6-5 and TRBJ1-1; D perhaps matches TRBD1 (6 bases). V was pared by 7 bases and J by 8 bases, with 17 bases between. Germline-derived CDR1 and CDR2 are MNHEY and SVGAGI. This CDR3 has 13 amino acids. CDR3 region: CASKQLNRVEAFF. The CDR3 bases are TGTGCCAGCAAACAATTAAACAGGGTGGAAGCTTTCTTT.

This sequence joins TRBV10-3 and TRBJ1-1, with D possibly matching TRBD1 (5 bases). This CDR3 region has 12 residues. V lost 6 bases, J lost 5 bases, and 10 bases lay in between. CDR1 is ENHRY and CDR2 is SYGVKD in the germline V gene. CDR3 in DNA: TGTGCCATCAGACAGGCCGGGACTGAAGCTTTCTTT. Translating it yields CAIRQAGTEAFF.

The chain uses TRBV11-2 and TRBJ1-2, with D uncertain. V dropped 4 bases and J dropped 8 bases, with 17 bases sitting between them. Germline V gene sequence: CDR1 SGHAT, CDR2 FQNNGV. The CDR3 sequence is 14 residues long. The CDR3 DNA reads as TGTGCCAGCAGCTCAGCCCAGCCGGGAAGGGGCTACACCTTC. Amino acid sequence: CASSSAQPGRGYTF.

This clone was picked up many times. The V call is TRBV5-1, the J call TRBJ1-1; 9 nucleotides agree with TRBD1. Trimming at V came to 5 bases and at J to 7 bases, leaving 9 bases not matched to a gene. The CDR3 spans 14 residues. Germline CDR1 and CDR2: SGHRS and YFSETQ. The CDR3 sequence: CASRADRGLYEAFF. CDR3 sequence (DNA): TGCGCCAGCAGAGCGGACAGGGGCCTTTATGAAGCTTTCTTT.

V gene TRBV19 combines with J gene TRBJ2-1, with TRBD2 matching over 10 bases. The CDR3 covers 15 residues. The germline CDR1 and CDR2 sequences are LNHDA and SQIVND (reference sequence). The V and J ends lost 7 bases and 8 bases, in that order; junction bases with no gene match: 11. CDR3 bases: TGTGCCAGTACCCCAGCGGGAGGGCCGGGTGATGAGCAGTTCTTC. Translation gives CASTPAGGPGDEQFF.

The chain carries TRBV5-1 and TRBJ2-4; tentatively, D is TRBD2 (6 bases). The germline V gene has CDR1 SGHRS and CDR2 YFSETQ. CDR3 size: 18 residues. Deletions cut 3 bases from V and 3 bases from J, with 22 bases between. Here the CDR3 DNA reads TGCGCCAGCAGCTCCCAACCCAGCGGGTCCGGCGTCAAAAACATTCAGTACTTC. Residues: CASSSQPSGSGVKNIQYF.

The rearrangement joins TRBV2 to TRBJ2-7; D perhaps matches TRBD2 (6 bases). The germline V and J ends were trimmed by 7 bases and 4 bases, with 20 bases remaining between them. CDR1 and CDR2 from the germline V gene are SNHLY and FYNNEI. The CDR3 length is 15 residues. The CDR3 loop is CASKGQDGGMYEQYF. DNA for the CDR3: TGTGCCAGCAAAGGGCAGGACGGGGGTATGTACGAGCAGTACTTC.

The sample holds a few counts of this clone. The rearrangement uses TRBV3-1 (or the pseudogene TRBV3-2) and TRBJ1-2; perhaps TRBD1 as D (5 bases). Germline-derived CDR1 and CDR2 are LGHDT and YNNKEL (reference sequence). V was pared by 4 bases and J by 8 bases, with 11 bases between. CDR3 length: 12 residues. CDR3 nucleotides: TGTGCCAGCAGCCGGAGGGGCGACGGCTACACCTTC. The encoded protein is CASSRRGDGYTF.

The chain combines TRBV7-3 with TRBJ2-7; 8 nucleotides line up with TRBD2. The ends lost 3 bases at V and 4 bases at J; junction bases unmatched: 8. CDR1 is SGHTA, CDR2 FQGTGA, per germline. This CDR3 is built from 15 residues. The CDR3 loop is CASSFGSGRGYEQYF. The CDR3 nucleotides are TGTGCCAGCAGCTTCGGAAGCGGGAGAGGATACGAGCAGTACTTC. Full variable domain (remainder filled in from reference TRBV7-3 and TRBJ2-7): GAGVSQTPSNKVTEKGKYVELRCDPISGHTALYWYRQSLGQGPEFLIYFQGTGAADDSGLPNDRFFAVRPEGSVSTLKIQRTERGDSAVYLCASSFGSGRGYEQYFGPGTRLTVT.

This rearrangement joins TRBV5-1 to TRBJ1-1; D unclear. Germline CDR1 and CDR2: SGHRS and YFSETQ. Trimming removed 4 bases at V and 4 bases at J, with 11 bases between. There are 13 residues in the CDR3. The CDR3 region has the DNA TGCGCCAGCAGCCCCCCGGGTTCCACTGAAGCTTTCTTT. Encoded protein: CASSPPGSTEAFF.

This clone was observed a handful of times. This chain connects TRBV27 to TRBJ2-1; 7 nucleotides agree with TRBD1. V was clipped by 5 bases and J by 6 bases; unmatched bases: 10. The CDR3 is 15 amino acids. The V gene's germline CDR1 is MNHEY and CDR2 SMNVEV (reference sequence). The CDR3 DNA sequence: TGTGCCAGCAGTGCGACAGGGTTGATCCCCAATGAGCAGTTCTTC. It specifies CASSATGLIPNEQFF.

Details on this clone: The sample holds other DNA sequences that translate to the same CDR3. This CDR3 reads CASSNGQGYQPQHF. The CDR3 DNA reads TGTGCCAGCAGCAACGGACAGGGATATCAGCCCCAGCATTTT. The chain joins TRBV7-8 to TRBJ1-5; 8 bases fit TRBD1. Germline CDR1 SGHVS, CDR2 FQNEAQ. This CDR3 comprises 14 residues. V trimming: 5 bases; J trimming: 5 bases; junction bases outside the gene matches: 5.

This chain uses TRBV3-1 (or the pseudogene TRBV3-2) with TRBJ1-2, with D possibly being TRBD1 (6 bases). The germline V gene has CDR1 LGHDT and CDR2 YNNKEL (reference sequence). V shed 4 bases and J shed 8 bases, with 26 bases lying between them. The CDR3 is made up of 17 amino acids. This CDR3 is CASSPTRGGGMKAGYTF. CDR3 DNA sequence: TGTGCCAGCAGCCCCACTCGGGGAGGGGGAATGAAGGCCGGCTACACCTTC.

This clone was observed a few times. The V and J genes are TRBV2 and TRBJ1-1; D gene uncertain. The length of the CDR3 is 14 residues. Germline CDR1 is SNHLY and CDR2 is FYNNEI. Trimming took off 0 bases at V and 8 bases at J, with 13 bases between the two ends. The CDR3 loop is CASSEAGGRLEAFF. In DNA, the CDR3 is TGTGCCAGCAGTGAAGCGGGCGGGAGGTTGGAAGCTTTCTTT.